A single sample is the source of the 27 T cell receptor beta chains below, sequenced in a study of CD8 T cells in ankylosing spondylitis (TCRdb year 2017). Library creation used 5' RACE. TCRdb lists the instrument as Illumina HiSeq 2500. TCRdb reprocessed the public reads (quality trimming at Q25 with fastp, clone calling with MiXCR) and kept in-frame beta chains. Merged by CDR3 protein, the rows form single entries marked with the most common genes and DNA. This sample is represented by about 210,000 distinct CDR3 sequences; 6% to 8% of them were singletons. Clones ranked in the top ten supply 13% to 15% of the sample. These receptors are not linked to any known antigen. The paper as a whole reports these results and caveats: A TCR beta motif made up of eight or nine highly homologous amino acid variants appeared to be characteristic of blood from ankylosing spondylitis patients.

The material sequenced was blood, either unsorted or a sorted T cell fraction (not recorded which). The receptors derive from a male donor with ankylosing spondylitis.

In its sample, this clonotype was seen a few times. The CDR3 is CASSLGLLNTGELFF. In DNA form, the CDR3 reads TGTGCCAGCAGCTTAGGTCTTCTGAACACCGGGGAGCTGTTTTTT. This sequence joins TRBV7-9 and TRBJ2-2, with unresolved D. With 1 base removed from V and 1 base from J, the gap between germline ends came to 7 bases. Germline V lookup: CDR1 SEHNR, CDR2 FQNEAQ (reference sequence). The CDR3 covers 15 residues.

This clonotype was seen only a few times. V gene TRBV7-2 combines with J gene TRBJ2-2; D call uncertain. Germline CDR1 and CDR2: SGHTA and FQGNSA. The length of the CDR3 is 12 residues. Trimming took 3 bases from V and 5 from J, leaving 4 bases between them. Here the CDR3 reads CASSFWTGELFF. In DNA, the CDR3 is TGTGCCAGCAGCTTTTGGACCGGGGAGCTGTTTTTT.

This clonotype was observed at least ten times. The chain has TRBV28 and TRBJ1-6; TRBD1 agrees at 7 bases. Germline values: CDR1 MDHEN, CDR2 SYDVKM. The CDR3 totals 17 residues. V dropped 6 bases and J dropped 3; count of bases not matched to a gene: 11. The CDR3 bases are TGTGCCAGCAGAACAACCAGGGACAGTTTCTATAATTCACCCCTCCACTTT. Translated: CASRTTRDSFYNSPLHF.

V usage is TRBV28 and J usage is TRBJ2-5; maybe TRBD1 (6 bases). Germline V gene lookup returns CDR1 MDHEN and CDR2 SYDVKM. Trimming removed 4 bases from V and 1 base from J, with 10 bases in between. The length of the CDR3 is 14 residues. The CDR3 sequence is CASSSGATQETQYF. CDR3 coding DNA: TGTGCCAGCAGTTCAGGGGCCACCCAAGAGACCCAGTACTTC.

About this clonotype itself: This may stem from a read error, because a much larger clone lies one nucleotide away. This chain connects TRBV10-3 to TRBJ2-7, with 7 bases identical to TRBD2. The CDR3 totals 10 residues. Germline CDR1 is ENHRY and CDR2 is SYGVKD. The CDR3 bases are TGTGTCGGGGGAGGGTACGAGCAGTACTTC. Translated: CVGGGYEQYF.

This clonotype was observed at least ten times. The CDR3 here is CSARDGRRVYAYEQYF. DNA of the CDR3: TGCAGTGCTAGAGATGGTCGTAGGGTTTATGCTTACGAGCAGTACTTC. J is TRBJ2-7 and V is TRBV20-1, with unresolved D. CDR3 length equals 16 residues. Per the germline V gene, CDR1 is DFQATT and CDR2 is SNEGSKA (reference sequence). The V gene lost 0 bases and the J gene lost 4 bases, with 19 bases spanning the gap.

In its sample, this clonotype was seen many times. V usage is TRBV7-9 and J usage is TRBJ1-5, with D possibly TRBD1 on 5 matching bases. The germline CDR1 and CDR2 sequences are SEHNR and FQNEAQ (reference sequence). There are 14 residues in the CDR3. V lost 4 bases and J 2 bases, leaving 9 bases between the germline ends. The DNA for the CDR3 is TGTGCCAGCAGCTCCAGGGAGGGCAATCAGCCCCAGCATTTT. It specifies CASSSREGNQPQHF.

This clonotype was detected many times. This chain connects TRBV4-3 to TRBJ2-7; 10 bases match TRBD1. The CDR3 covers 14 residues. V trimming: 4 bases; J trimming: 3 bases; junction bases outside the gene matches: 3. Germline CDR1 is LGHNA and CDR2 is YSLEER. The CDR3 coding sequence is TGCGCCAGCAGCCCTCGGACAGGGGGCTACGAGCAGTACTTC. It is translated as CASSPRTGGYEQYF.

The chain is built from TRBV11-2 and TRBJ1-2; 7 bases line up with TRBD1. V shed 8 bases and J 7 bases; nucleotides not matched to a gene: 7. CDR3 length: 12 amino acids. CDR1 is SGHAT, CDR2 FQNNGV, per germline. The CDR3 reads CASGRGQGGYTF. CDR3 nucleotides: TGTGCCAGCGGAAGGGGGCAAGGTGGCTACACCTTC. The whole variable domain, filled in from reference TRBV11-2 and TRBJ1-2, reads EAGVAQSPRYKIIEKRQSVAFWCNPISGHATLYWYQQILGQGPKLLIQFQNNGVVDDSQLPKDRFSAERLKGVDSTLKIQPAKLEDSAVYLCASGRGQGGYTFGSGTRLTVV.

This clonotype was seen ten or more times. CDR3 sequence (DNA): TGTGCCAGCAGCTTAAGTCCTAGCGGGAGCTCCTACAATGAGCAGTTCTTC. Protein product: CASSLSPSGSSYNEQFF. The V gene is TRBV7-2, the J gene TRBJ2-1; 10 bases are a match to TRBD2. The length of the CDR3 is 17 residues. Germline V gives CDR1 SGHTA, CDR2 FQGNSA. Trimming cost V 2 bases and J 0 bases; bases outside gene matches: 4.

This clonotype was recorded many times. The rearrangement links TRBV10-3 to TRBJ2-7; 10 bases align to TRBD2. Germline V CDR1 and CDR2: ENHRY, SYGVKD. The CDR3 spans 16 residues. V lost 6 bases and J lost 6; bases outside the gene matches: 14. CDR3 in amino acids: CAISQRGAGGPREQYF. The DNA of the CDR3 is TGTGCCATCAGCCAAAGGGGAGCGGGAGGGCCGCGCGAGCAGTACTTC.

There are many counts of this clonotype. V gene TRBV6-2 or TRBV6-3 combines with J gene TRBJ1-5; D not certain. In germline, CDR1 is MNHEY, CDR2 SVGEGT. V dropped 6 bases and J dropped 1 base, with 25 bases sitting between them. The CDR3 runs 19 residues. The CDR3 spells CASSLYRDQVSESNQPQHF. In DNA, the CDR3 is TGTGCCAGCAGCCTATACCGGGATCAGGTATCGGAAAGCAATCAGCCCCAGCATTTT.

The sample holds many counts of this clonotype. The chain is built from TRBV7-9 and TRBJ2-7; D uncertain. Germline lookup yields CDR1 SEHNR and CDR2 FQNEAQ (reference sequence). V was shortened by 4 bases and J by 6 bases, with 10 bases between the two germline ends. The CDR3 extends over 12 amino acids. The CDR3 loop reads CASSSMVPEQYF. For the CDR3, the DNA is TGTGCCAGCAGCTCCATGGTTCCCGAGCAGTACTTC. Full variable domain (missing parts from reference TRBV7-9 and TRBJ2-7): DTGVSQNPRHKITKRGQNVTFRCDPISEHNRLYWYRQTLGQGPEFLTYFQNEAQLEKSRLLSDRFSAERPKGSFSTLEIQRTEQGDSAMYLCASSSMVPEQYFGPGTRLTVT.

The table lists this clonotype with many counts. V is TRBV9 and J is TRBJ1-1; D not resolved. CDR3 length: 13 residues. Trimming shortened V by 2 bases and J by 1 base, and 6 bases separated the two germline ends. The germline CDR1 and CDR2 sequences are SGDLS and YYNGEE. The CDR3 here is CASSVAGNTEAFF. The DNA for the CDR3 is TGTGCCAGCAGCGTCGCGGGGAACACTGAAGCTTTCTTT.

This clonotype has a count of ten or more. The V call is TRBV27, the J call TRBJ2-3, with a possible D match to TRBD1 (6 bases). The CDR3 runs 18 residues. Trimming shortened V by 2 bases and J by 4 bases, and 22 bases separated the two germline ends. The germline V gene encodes CDR1 MNHEY and CDR2 SMNVEV (reference sequence). This CDR3 is CASSLTPLPLQGPDTQYF. The CDR3, as DNA: TGTGCCAGCAGTTTAACCCCTCTGCCTCTACAGGGCCCAGATACGCAGTATTTT.

This clonotype was seen ten or more times. The CDR3 spells CASSGSAGTTNEQFF. The CDR3 bases are TGTGCCAGCAGCGGTAGCGCGGGAACGACCAATGAGCAGTTCTTC. The chain uses TRBV7-8 and TRBJ2-1, with D maybe TRBD2 (6 bases). CDR3 length: 15 amino acids. Germline V CDR1 and CDR2: SGHVS, FQNEAQ. Between the trimmed V and J ends, which lost 5 bases and 6 bases, there was a span of 17 bases. The full variable domain, with the rest looked up from reference TRBV7-8 and TRBJ2-1, is GAGVSQSPRYKVAKRGQDVALRCDPISGHVSLFWYQQALGQGPEFLTYFQNEAQLDKSGLPSDRFFAERPEGSVSTLKIQRTQQEDSAVYLCASSGSAGTTNEQFFGPGTRLTVL.

This clonotype occurred many times. The chain links TRBV20-1 to TRBJ2-7; no clear D gene. This CDR3 spans 10 amino acids. The ends were cut back, 5 bases at V and 5 bases at J, with 7 bases in the middle. The V gene's germline CDR1 is DFQATT and CDR2 SNEGSKA (reference sequence). CDR3 sequence reads: CSAGINEQYF. The CDR3 DNA follows: TGCAGTGCTGGGATCAACGAGCAGTACTTC.

The chain has TRBV20-1 and TRBJ2-7, with a possible D match to TRBD1 (5 bases). This CDR3 spans 13 amino acids. The ends were cut back, 1 base at V and 3 bases at J, with 10 bases in the middle. Germline V gene lookup returns CDR1 DFQATT and CDR2 SNEGSKA (reference sequence). CDR3 nucleotide sequence: TGCAGTGCTAGAGTTCAGGGATTCTACGAGCAGTACTTC. Translated, it gives CSARVQGFYEQYF.

In this sample, this clonotype turned up many times. This CDR3 reads CASSLGPPFPSNVLTF. DNA for the CDR3: TGTGCCAGCAGCCTAGGACCGCCGTTTCCGTCCAACGTCCTGACTTTC. V usage is TRBV7-6 and J usage is TRBJ2-6; D not resolved. The CDR3 contains 16 residues. Trimming removed 5 bases from V and 8 bases from J, with 19 bases in between. The germline V gene encodes CDR1 SGHVS and CDR2 FNYEAQ. The entire variable domain, with the rest obtained from reference TRBV7-6 and TRBJ2-6, is as follows: GAGVSQSPRYKVTKRGQDVALRCDPISGHVSLYWYRQALGQGPEFLTYFNYEAQQDKSGLPNDRFSAERPEGSISTLTIQRTEQRDSAMYRCASSLGPPFPSNVLTFGAGSRLTVL.

The sample holds a few counts of this clonotype. This chain links TRBV4-2 with TRBJ1-3, with D perhaps TRBD1 (6 bases). CDR1 is LGHNA, CDR2 YNFKEQ, per germline. V lost 5 bases and J 1 base, leaving 21 bases between the germline ends. The CDR3 spans 18 residues. The CDR3 DNA is TGTGCCAGCAGCGAAAAACCGGGACACGTTCTTTCTGGAAACACCATATATTTT. Amino acids: CASSEKPGHVLSGNTIYF.

This clonotype appeared many times. This chain links TRBV29-1 with TRBJ2-7; possibly TRBD1 for D (5 bases). V lost 0 bases, J lost 2 bases, and 11 bases lay in between. The germline V gene has CDR1 SQVTM and CDR2 ANQGSEA. CDR3 length equals 14 residues. This CDR3 reads CSVEDVDMPYEQYF. The CDR3 DNA sequence: TGCAGCGTTGAAGATGTGGACATGCCCTACGAGCAGTACTTC.

This clonotype was seen many times. The chain recombines TRBV7-8 with TRBJ1-2; 7 nucleotides match TRBD1. With 4 bases clipped from V and 5 bases from J, the junction kept 4 bases outside the gene matches. The CDR3 loop spans 13 amino acids. Germline lookup yields CDR1 SGHVS and CDR2 FQNEAQ. The CDR3 sequence: CASSYGTVYGYTF. For the CDR3, the DNA is TGTGCCAGCAGCTACGGGACAGTTTATGGCTACACCTTC.

The chain employs TRBV23-1 and TRBJ1-6; D is unclear. TRBV23-1 is treated as an ORF (open reading frame) with a function not yet certain. CDR3 length equals 16 residues. Between the trimmed V and J ends, which lost 0 bases and 6 bases, there was a span of 12 bases. Here the CDR3 DNA reads TGCGCCAGCAGTCAATCCGAAGTTTCGGCTAATTCACCCCTCCACTTT. Encoded protein: CASSQSEVSANSPLHF.

This clonotype has at least ten counts. The chain joins TRBV4-3 to TRBJ2-3; no firm D call. This CDR3 region has 13 residues. V was trimmed by 0 bases and J by 6 bases, leaving 7 bases between them. CDR1 is LGHNA, CDR2 YSLEER, per germline. CDR3 DNA: TGCGCCAGCAGCCAAGATAGTCGTGATACGCAGTATTTT. This gives the protein CASSQDSRDTQYF.

V is TRBV29-1 and J is TRBJ2-1; TRBD1 matches 8 bases. The length of the CDR3 is 14 residues. Germline CDR1 SQVTM, CDR2 ANQGSEA. Trimming removed 6 bases from V and 4 bases from J; junction bases left unmatched: 8. The CDR3 sequence: CSVVGQATYNEQFF. CDR3 sequence (DNA): TGCAGCGTGGTGGGACAGGCGACTTACAATGAGCAGTTCTTC.

V gene TRBV4-3 combines with J gene TRBJ1-4; D might be TRBD1 (6 bases). The CDR3 loop spans 15 amino acids. Trimming cost V 4 bases and J 8 bases, with 17 bases left between them. CDR1 and CDR2 (germline): LGHNA, YSLEER. CDR3 bases: TGCGCCAGCAGCCCCGGGGGGCAGGGGAGGGAAAAACTGTTTTTT. It specifies CASSPGGQGREKLFF.

V usage is TRBV7-9 and J usage is TRBJ2-2, with TRBD1 identical over 8 bases. The CDR3 is made up of 16 amino acids. Trimming cost V 3 bases and J 9 bases; bases outside gene matches: 12. CDR1 and CDR2 (germline): SEHNR, FQNEAQ (reference sequence). The CDR3 loop reads CASSFSHRGLDRELFF. The CDR3 nucleotides are TGTGCCAGCAGCTTCAGCCACAGGGGGTTGGACCGGGAGCTGTTTTTT.